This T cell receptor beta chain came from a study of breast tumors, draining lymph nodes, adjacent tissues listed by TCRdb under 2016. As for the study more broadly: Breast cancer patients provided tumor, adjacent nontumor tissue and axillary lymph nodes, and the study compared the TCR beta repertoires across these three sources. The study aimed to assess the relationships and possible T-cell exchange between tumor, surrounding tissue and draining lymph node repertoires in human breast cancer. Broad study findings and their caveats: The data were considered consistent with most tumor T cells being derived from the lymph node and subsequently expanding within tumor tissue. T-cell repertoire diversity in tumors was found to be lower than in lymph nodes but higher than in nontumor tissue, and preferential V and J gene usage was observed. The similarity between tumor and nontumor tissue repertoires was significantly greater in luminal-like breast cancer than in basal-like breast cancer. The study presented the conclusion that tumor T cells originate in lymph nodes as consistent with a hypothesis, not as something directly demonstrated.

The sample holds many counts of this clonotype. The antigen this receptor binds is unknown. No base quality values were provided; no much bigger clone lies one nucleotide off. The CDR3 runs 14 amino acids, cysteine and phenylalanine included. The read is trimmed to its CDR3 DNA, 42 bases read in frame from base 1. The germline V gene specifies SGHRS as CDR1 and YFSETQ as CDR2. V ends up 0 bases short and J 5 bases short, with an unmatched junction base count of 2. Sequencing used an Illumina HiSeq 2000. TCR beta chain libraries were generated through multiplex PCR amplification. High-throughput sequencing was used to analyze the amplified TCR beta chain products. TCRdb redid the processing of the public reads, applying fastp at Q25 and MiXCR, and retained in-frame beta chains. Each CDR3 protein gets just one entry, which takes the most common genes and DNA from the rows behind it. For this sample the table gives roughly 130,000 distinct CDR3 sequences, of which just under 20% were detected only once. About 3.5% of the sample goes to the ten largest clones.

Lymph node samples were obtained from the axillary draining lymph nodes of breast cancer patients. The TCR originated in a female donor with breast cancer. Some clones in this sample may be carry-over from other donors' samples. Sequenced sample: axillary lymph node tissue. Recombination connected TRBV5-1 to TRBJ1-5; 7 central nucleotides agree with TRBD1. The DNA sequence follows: TGCGCCAGCAGCTTGGGGACAGGAGATCAGCCCCAGCATTTT. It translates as CASSLGTGDQPQHF.